These T cell receptor beta chains were read from a single sample in a study of cytomegalovirus exposure and HLA in healthy donors. Assay: immunoSEQ multiplex PCR; the TCRdb copy retains only in-frame clones and omits some. The table lists some 130,000 clones, roughly four fifths of them singletons. The material sequenced was PBMCs. The receptors stem from a girl under 10 years old in good health and CMV-seronegative. The CDR3 runs from the conserved cysteine through the conserved F or W. A D gene is named only where the DNA matches it firmly. Where a row states a size, it is once, few, many or the class of an expanded clone; other rows omit it.

j_call clone_size v_call d_call cdr3_nt cdr3_aa
TRBJ2-1 - TRBV27 - TGTGCCAGCAGTTTATCCCCCTTAGCGCGGGGCGCCTACAATGAGCAGTTCTTC CASSLSPLARGAYNEQFF
TRBJ2-6 few TRBV5-1 - TGCGCCAGCAGCTTGCTGGAGGTCGGGAGCTCTGGGGCCAACGTCCTGACTTTC CASSLLEVGSSGANVLTF
TRBJ2-3 - TRBV9 - TGTGCCAGCAGCGTAGGGACGGGGGGCGGTACAGATACGCAGTATTTT CASSVGTGGGTDTQYF
TRBJ2-5 - TRBV30 - TGTGCCTCGGAGGGGAGACTGGGGGAGACCCAGTACTTC CASEGRLGETQYF
TRBJ2-2 - TRBV30 TRBD2 TGTGCCTGGAGTGAACCGAGTCGGGGGGACACCGGGGAGCTGTTTTTT CAWSEPSRGDTGELFF
TRBJ1-2 - TRBV9 - TGTGCCAGCAGCGCCCGGGGGTTTGGCTACACCTTC CASSARGFGYTF
TRBJ1-6 - TRBV7-9 - TGTGCCAGCAGCTTAAACAGGGCTTCGGATTCACCCCTCCACTTT CASSLNRASDSPLHF
TRBJ2-5 - TRBV7-2 TRBD1 TGTGCCAGCAGCTACAGGGGGCAAGAGACCCAGTACTTC CASSYRGQETQYF
TRBJ1-1 - TRBV13 - TGTGCCAGCCGCTCGACAGTCGGCACTGAAGCTTTCTTT CASRSTVGTEAFF
TRBJ2-7 - TRBV19 - TGTGCCAGTAGTATGGGCCGGGACAACTCCTACGAGCAGTACTTC CASSMGRDNSYEQYF
TRBJ1-2 - TRBV27 TRBD1 TGTGCCAGCAGTTTCGGACAGGGTCATGGCTACACCTTC CASSFGQGHGYTF
TRBJ2-3 - TRBV30 TRBD2 TGTGCCTGGAGATTAGCGGGGGGGACAGATACGCAGTATTTT CAWRLAGGTDTQYF
TRBJ2-1 - TRBV9 TRBD1 TGTGCCAGCAGCGCGGGACAGGGTGATGGTGAGCAGTTCTTC CASSAGQGDGEQFF
TRBJ2-3 once TRBV28 TRBD1 TGTGCCAGCAGGCGGACAGGGCCAGATACGCAGTATTTT CASRRTGPDTQYF
TRBJ1-3 - TRBV7-6 - TGTGCCAGCAGCTTAACGGGATTCATTAACCCCAACTCTGGAAACACCATATATTTT CASSLTGFINPNSGNTIYF
TRBJ1-1 - TRBV7-2 - TGTGCCAGCAGCTTACGGATTATGGTGCAGGGAGGGTCTGAAGCTTTCTTT CASSLRIMVQGGSEAFF
TRBJ1-1 - TRBV19 TRBD1 TGTGCCAGTAGTATTACAGGGGGCACTGAAGCTTTCTTT CASSITGGTEAFF
TRBJ1-1 - TRBV7-9 TRBD1 TGTGCCAGCAGCTTAGTTGGGGGACAGGGAGGGTCTGAAGCTTTCTTT CASSLVGGQGGSEAFF
TRBJ1-1 - TRBV5-1 - TGCGCCAGCAAATGGCAGGAGAACACTGAAGCTTTCTTT CASKWQENTEAFF
TRBJ2-1 - TRBV9 TRBD1 TGTGCCAGCAGCTCAAACTTGGGGACAGGGGCGACCTTAGGCAATGAGCAGTTCTTC CASSSNLGTGATLGNEQFF
TRBJ2-1 - TRBV5-6 - TGTGCCAGTTCGCGGGTTTCGCGGGGTGAGCAGTTCTTC CASSRVSRGEQFF
TRBJ1-4 few TRBV7-9 - TGTGCCAGCAGCTTACTTAGTGAAAAACTGTTTTTT CASSLLSEKLFF
TRBJ2-5 few TRBV27 - TGTGCCAGCAGTTCTCTAGCGTCCCAAGAGACCCAGTACTTC CASSSLASQETQYF
TRBJ1-4 - TRBV9 TRBD1 TGTGCCAGCAGCGGACAGGGCCGTAGTAATGAAAAACTGTTTTTT CASSGQGRSNEKLFF
TRBJ1-6 once TRBV27 - TGTGCCAGCAGTGCCATCGGACAGTATTCACCCCTCCACTTT CASSAIGQYSPLHF
TRBJ2-5 - TRBV10-3 - TGTGCCACCACCGGTTGGGTACTAACGGACAAAGAGACCCAGTACTTC CATTGWVLTDKETQYF
TRBJ2-5 - TRBV11-2 TRBD2 TGTGCCACCTCTAGCGGCTCTAAGGGAGAGACCCAGTACTTC CATSSGSKGETQYF
TRBJ2-3 once TRBV14 - TGTGCCAGCAGCCAATGGCTAGTCACAGATACGCAGTATTTT CASSQWLVTDTQYF
TRBJ2-7 - TRBV2 TRBD1 TGTGCCAGCAGGGACAGGTTCTACGAGCAGTACTTC CASRDRFYEQYF
TRBJ2-1 - TRBV4-1 TRBD2 TGCGCCAGCAGCCATAGTAGCGGGAGTCGTCGGGATGAGCAGTTCTTC CASSHSSGSRRDEQFF
TRBJ2-7 - TRBV4-1 - TGCGCCAGCAGCCAAGTGTTCGGCGAGCAGTACTTC CASSQVFGEQYF
TRBJ2-7 once TRBV2 - TGTGCCAGCGAAGGTAGCTCCTACGAGCAGTACTTC CASEGSSYEQYF
TRBJ2-1 - TRBV9 - TGTGCCAGCAGCGTAGGAACAGGGGGGGGAAGTGAGCAGTTCTTC CASSVGTGGGSEQFF
TRBJ1-5 - TRBV10-3 TRBD1 TGTGCCAGTGGACAGGGAAATCAGCCCCAGCATTTT CASGQGNQPQHF
TRBJ2-7 - TRBV5-4 TRBD2 TGTGCCAGCAGCACCAAGACTAGCGGGGGATCGGGCTACGAGCAGTACTTC CASSTKTSGGSGYEQYF
TRBJ2-2 - TRBV5-1 TRBD1 TGCGCCAGCAGCTTGCAGCCGGGACAGGGAACCGGGGAGCTGTTTTTT CASSLQPGQGTGELFF
TRBJ2-1 - TRBV30 TRBD2 TGTGCCTGGAGTGCGGGGACTAGCGGAGCCAATGAGCAGTTCTTC CAWSAGTSGANEQFF
TRBJ2-2 - TRBV4-2 TRBD2 TGTGCCAGCAGCGTACTTAGCGGGGGAGATGAGAACACCGGGGAGCTGTTTTTT CASSVLSGGDENTGELFF
TRBJ1-5 - TRBV30 TRBD1 TGTGCCTGGGGGACAGGGGAAGGTCAGCCCCAGCATTTT CAWGTGEGQPQHF
TRBJ1-4 - TRBV5-1 - TGCGCCAGCAGCTGGAGATCAGGGGCAACTAATGAAAAACTGTTTTTT CASSWRSGATNEKLFF
TRBJ2-7 - TRBV4-3 TRBD2 TGCGCCAGCAGCCAAGATATGCTCGGCGGGGGGCTCTCCTACGAGCAGTACTTC CASSQDMLGGGLSYEQYF
TRBJ2-2 - TRBV7-6 TRBD2 TGTGCCAGCAGCTTAAGTGGACTAGTACCCGGGGAGCTGTTTTTT CASSLSGLVPGELFF
TRBJ1-4 - TRBV9 - TGTGCCAGCAGCCCCTATACGGGTAGCACTGAAAAACTGTTTTTT CASSPYTGSTEKLFF
TRBJ2-4 - TRBV30 TRBD2 TGTGCCTGGACAACGGGGGGGCTAGCCAAAAACATTCAGTACTTC CAWTTGGLAKNIQYF
TRBJ2-3 - TRBV9 TRBD2 TGTGCCAGCAGCCCCAGCGGGATGTCGGACTACCGGTTAGTACCCAGCACAGATACGCAGTATTTT CASSPSGMSDYRLVPSTDTQYF
TRBJ2-3 - TRBV5-1 TRBD1 TGCGCCAGCAGCCAAAGGCAGGGGGCGGATACGCAGTATTTT CASSQRQGADTQYF